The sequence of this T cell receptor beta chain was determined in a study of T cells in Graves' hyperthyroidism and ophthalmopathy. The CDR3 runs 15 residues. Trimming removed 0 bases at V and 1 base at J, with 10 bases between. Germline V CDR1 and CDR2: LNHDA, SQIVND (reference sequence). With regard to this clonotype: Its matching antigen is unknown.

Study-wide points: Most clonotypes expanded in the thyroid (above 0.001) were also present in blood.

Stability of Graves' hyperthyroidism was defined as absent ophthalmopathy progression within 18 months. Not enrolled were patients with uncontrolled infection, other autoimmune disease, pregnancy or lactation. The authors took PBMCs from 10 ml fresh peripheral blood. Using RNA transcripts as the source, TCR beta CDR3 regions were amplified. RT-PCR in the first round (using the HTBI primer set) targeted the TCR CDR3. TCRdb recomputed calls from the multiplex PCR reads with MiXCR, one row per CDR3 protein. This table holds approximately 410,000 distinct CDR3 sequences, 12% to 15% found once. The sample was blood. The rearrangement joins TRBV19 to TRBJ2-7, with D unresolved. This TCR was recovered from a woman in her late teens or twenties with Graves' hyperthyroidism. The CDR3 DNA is TGTGCCAGTAGTATAGAGTGCGGCAGATCCTACGAGCAGTACTTC. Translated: CASSIECGRSYEQYF.